These 32 T cell receptor beta chains share one sample of origin, sequenced in a study of OX40 agonist ivuxolimab in advanced cancers. This table comes from immunoSEQ multiplex PCR, and its TCRdb copy is limited to in-frame clones, with some not included. The sample records under 30,000 clones, about 93% being singletons. The specimen comprised CD4+ or CD8+ T cells sorted from blood, sampled in a trial of the OX40 agonist ivuxolimab. Source of these receptors: an adult with an advanced solid tumor such as melanoma, head and neck, liver or kidney cancer.

The V and J genes are TRBV4-1 and TRBJ1-5; TRBD1 aligns across 8 bases. Germline V CDR1 and CDR2: MGHRA, YSYEKL. The CDR3 runs 18 residues. Trimming removed 9 bases from V and 4 bases from J; junction bases left unmatched: 20. The CDR3 loop is CARPAEGQGSISNQPQHF. CDR3 sequence (DNA): TGCGCCAGGCCGGCCGAAGGACAGGGCTCTATTTCAAATCAGCCCCAGCATTTT.

This chain connects TRBV7-3 to TRBJ2-3; 13 nucleotides align to TRBD2. With 4 bases clipped from V and 3 bases from J, the junction kept 1 base outside the gene matches. This CDR3 spans 15 amino acids. The germline V gene has CDR1 SGHTA and CDR2 FQGTGA. CDR3 DNA: TGTGCCAGCAGCTCGGGACTAGCGGGGACAGATACGCAGTATTTT. Translation gives CASSSGLAGTDTQYF.

V usage is TRBV7-6 and J usage is TRBJ2-3; 10 bases are a match to TRBD2. CDR1 SGHVS and CDR2 FNYEAQ come from the germline V gene. The CDR3 has 15 amino acids. V shed 4 bases and J 4 bases; nucleotides not matched to a gene: 5. CDR3 DNA sequence: TGTGCCAGCAGCTCCACTAGCGGGGCGGCAGATACGCAGTATTTT. Translating gives CASSSTSGAADTQYF.

This chain connects TRBV14 to TRBJ1-3, with D possibly TRBD1 on 5 matching bases. This CDR3 has 13 amino acids. Trimming took 4 bases from V and 4 from J, leaving 8 bases between them. Germline assignment: CDR1 SGHDN and CDR2 FVKESK. The CDR3: CASSPQGGNTIYF. The CDR3 DNA is TGTGCCAGCAGCCCGCAGGGAGGAAACACCATATATTTT.

This clone showed up just a few times. The chain uses TRBV5-1 and TRBJ2-1; D not resolved. Germline assignment: CDR1 SGHRS and CDR2 YFSETQ. Between the trimmed V and J ends, which lost 3 bases and 7 bases, there was a span of 14 bases. The CDR3 is made up of 14 amino acids. CDR3 bases: TGCGCCAGCAGCTCTCAGGCTCCAGGTAATGAGCAGTTCTTC. Protein product: CASSSQAPGNEQFF.

This clone was counted once. The chain is built from TRBV7-9 and TRBJ1-1; D call uncertain. Germline V CDR1 and CDR2: SEHNR, FQNEAQ (reference sequence). V dropped 3 bases and J dropped 5 bases, with 7 bases sitting between them. The CDR3 extends over 12 amino acids. The CDR3 sequence: CASSFSATEAFF. As DNA, the CDR3 is TGTGCCAGCAGCTTTTCCGCTACTGAAGCTTTCTTT.

This chain uses TRBV5-4 with TRBJ2-3; 7 bases are shared with TRBD2. V dropped 0 bases and J dropped 2; count of bases not matched to a gene: 9. CDR1 and CDR2 (germline): SGHNT, YYREEE (reference sequence). This CDR3 region has 17 residues. CDR3 sequence (DNA): TGTGCCAGCAGCTTGGTTCTAGCGGAGGATCCCACAGATACGCAGTATTTT. Encoded protein: CASSLVLAEDPTDTQYF. The variable domain in full, completed from reference TRBV5-4 and TRBJ2-3, reads ETGVTQSPTHLIKTRGQQVTLRCSSQSGHNTVSWYQQALGQGPQFIFQYYREEENGRGNFPPRFSGLQFPNYSSELNVNALELDDSALYLCASSLVLAEDPTDTQYFGPGTRLTVL.

This clone was seen just once. The rearrangement uses TRBV2 and TRBJ2-3, with D tentatively TRBD2 (5 bases). CDR1 and CDR2 (germline): SNHLY, FYNNEI. The CDR3 sequence is 12 residues long. V lost 8 bases, J lost 2 bases, and 8 bases lay in between. CDR3 nucleotide sequence: TGTGCCAGCGAGGGAGACACAGATACGCAGTATTTT. Translation: CASEGDTDTQYF.

Only one count was recorded for this clone. The V gene is TRBV6-5, the J gene TRBJ2-5, with D hard to call. CDR1 MNHEY and CDR2 SVGAGI come from the germline V gene. This CDR3 is 15 amino acids long. V lost 4 bases and J 2 bases, leaving 14 bases between the germline ends. The CDR3 here is CASSWGSGPQETQYF. The CDR3 nucleotides read TGTGCCAGCAGTTGGGGTTCAGGCCCTCAAGAGACCCAGTACTTC.

The chain joins TRBV9 to TRBJ2-3, with 14 bases fitting TRBD2. V dropped 4 bases and J dropped 2; count of bases not matched to a gene: 6. This CDR3 region has 17 residues. Germline CDR1 and CDR2: SGDLS and YYNGEE. As DNA, the CDR3 is TGTGCCAGCAGCACAGGGACTAGCGGGAGTCCCACAGATACGCAGTATTTT. Its protein is CASSTGTSGSPTDTQYF.

The V gene is TRBV13, the J gene TRBJ2-2; D not certain. V was clipped by 5 bases and J by 2 bases, with 9 bases between them. The germline CDR1 and CDR2 sequences are PRHDT and FYEKMQ (reference sequence). The CDR3 is made up of 14 amino acids. CDR3 nucleotides: TGTGCCAGCAGCCCTCCACGAAACACCGGGGAGCTGTTTTTT. Protein sequence: CASSPPRNTGELFF.

This chain uses TRBV7-9 with TRBJ2-1; 12 bases match TRBD1. Germline V CDR1 and CDR2: SEHNR, FQNEAQ (reference sequence). The junction had 2 bases not matched to a gene; V was cut back by 1 base and J by 7 bases. This CDR3 comprises 15 residues. As DNA, the CDR3 is TGTGCCAGCAGCTTAGGGGACAGGGGGCGGAATGAGCAGTTCTTC. It translates to CASSLGDRGRNEQFF.

The chain couples TRBV13 to TRBJ1-6; D gene ambiguous. This CDR3 region has 12 residues. V lost 4 bases, J lost 7 bases, and 5 bases lay in between. Germline V gives CDR1 PRHDT, CDR2 FYEKMQ (reference sequence). The DNA of the CDR3 is TGTGCCAGCAGCTACCGGAATTCACCCCTCCACTTT. Translation: CASSYRNSPLHF.

This chain joins TRBV27 and TRBJ2-7; D perhaps matches TRBD1 (5 bases). The V gene's germline CDR1 is MNHEY and CDR2 SMNVEV (reference sequence). The length of the CDR3 is 14 residues. V shed 3 bases and J shed 3 bases, with 12 bases lying between them. CDR3 protein: CASSFGRAYYEQYF. Here the CDR3 DNA reads TGTGCCAGCAGTTTTGGCAGGGCCTACTACGAGCAGTACTTC.

The chain is built from TRBV13 and TRBJ2-1; 8 bases agree with TRBD2. After removal of 2 bases from V and 9 bases from J, the junction contained 9 bases not matched to a gene. Germline V CDR1 and CDR2: PRHDT, FYEKMQ (reference sequence). This CDR3 has 15 amino acids. The CDR3 DNA sequence: TGTGCCAGCAGCTTAACTGGCGGGGGGCCTCGTGAGCAGTTCTTC. Translated, it gives CASSLTGGGPREQFF. The variable domain in full, completed from reference TRBV13 and TRBJ2-1, reads AAGVIQSPRHLIKEKRETATLKCYPIPRHDTVYWYQQGPGQDPQFLISFYEKMQSDKGSIPDRFSAQQFSDYHSELNMSSLELGDSALYFCASSLTGGGPREQFFGPGTRLTVL.

V and J are TRBV30 and TRBJ1-2; D perhaps matches TRBD1 (5 bases). This CDR3 region has 13 residues. CDR1 and CDR2 (germline): GTSNPN, SVGIG (reference sequence). Trimming left V 5 bases short and J 6 bases short, with 16 bases between. The CDR3 sequence: CAWWDGSFNGYTF. The CDR3, as DNA: TGTGCCTGGTGGGACGGATCGTTTAATGGCTACACCTTC.

To note about this clone: The junction departs from the called germline gene at one end, perhaps through a read error. The CDR3 is CASSYSGVSHNEQFF. The CDR3 DNA reads as TGTGCCAGCAGTTACTCTGGGGTCTCCCACAATGAGCAGTTCTTC. The chain carries TRBV6-5 and TRBJ2-1, with unresolved D. The CDR3 consists of 15 residues. Germline CDR1 MNHEY, CDR2 SVGAGI.

The V gene is TRBV7-9, the J gene TRBJ2-3, with TRBD2 identical over 7 bases. The CDR3 totals 18 residues. V lost 2 bases, J lost 0 bases, and 11 bases stayed unmatched. CDR1 is SEHNR and CDR2 is FQNEAQ in the germline V gene (reference sequence). CDR3 sequence reads: CASSLYSGLDASTDTQYF. The CDR3, as DNA: TGTGCCAGCAGCTTATATAGCGGGCTGGACGCTAGCACAGATACGCAGTATTTT.

This chain joins TRBV19 and TRBJ2-5; the match to TRBD1 covers 7 bases. The ends lost 9 bases at V and 4 bases at J; junction bases unmatched: 5. The CDR3 is 12 amino acids. Germline assignment: CDR1 LNHDA and CDR2 SQIVND (reference sequence). CDR3 amino acids: CARPGGLETQYF. CDR3 in DNA: TGTGCCAGACCAGGGGGTCTAGAGACCCAGTACTTC.

The chain is built from TRBV5-6 and TRBJ2-1, with 7 bases fitting TRBD2. Germline values: CDR1 SGHDT, CDR2 YYEEEE. The CDR3 contains 16 residues. The trim removed 4 bases at V and 0 bases at J, leaving 7 bases unmatched. In DNA, the CDR3 is TGTGCCAGCAGCAGGGCTAGCGGCTACTCCTACAATGAGCAGTTCTTC. It codes for CASSRASGYSYNEQFF.

The chain links TRBV7-6 to TRBJ2-7; TRBD2 might be the D (5 bases). CDR1 and CDR2 (germline): SGHVS, FNYEAQ. The V gene lost 2 bases and the J gene lost 5 bases, with 10 bases spanning the gap. The CDR3 totals 13 residues. The CDR3 sequence is CASSLRELDEQYF. The DNA for the CDR3 is TGTGCCAGCAGCTTAAGGGAGTTGGACGAGCAGTACTTC.

The V call is TRBV9, the J call TRBJ1-2; TRBD1 matches at 8 bases. In germline, CDR1 is SGDLS, CDR2 YYNGEE. J was trimmed by 3 bases and V by 0 bases; bases with no gene match: 7. This CDR3 has 16 residues. CDR3 DNA: TGTGCCAGCAGCGTAGACCTCAGGGGGCTGGACTATGGCTACACCTTC. Amino acids: CASSVDLRGLDYGYTF.

This chain uses TRBV27 with TRBJ2-7; maybe TRBD1 (6 bases). The V and J ends lost 3 bases and 2 bases respectively, with 17 bases between them. The CDR3 runs to 16 residues. CDR1 MNHEY and CDR2 SMNVEV come from the germline V gene (reference sequence). The CDR3 DNA reads as TGTGCCAGCAGTTTTCAAAGAGGACAGCTCGCCTACGAGCAGTACTTC. Its protein product is CASSFQRGQLAYEQYF.

The chain is built from TRBV19 and TRBJ2-7; D gene ambiguous. CDR1 is LNHDA and CDR2 is SQIVND in the germline V gene (reference sequence). The CDR3 is 12 amino acids. Deletions cut 5 bases from V and 4 bases from J, with 9 bases between. CDR3 coding DNA: TGTGCCAGTAGTCCCAAGGGATACGAGCAGTACTTC. Translating it yields CASSPKGYEQYF.

V is TRBV5-4 and J is TRBJ2-5; D may be TRBD2 (5 bases). The CDR3 covers 16 residues. The V end was cut by 1 base, the J end by 0 bases, with 13 bases between. Germline V lookup: CDR1 SGHNT, CDR2 YYREEE (reference sequence). The CDR3 DNA sequence: TGTGCCAGCAGCTTGATGGGCGGGCCTGACCAAGAGACCCAGTACTTC. Amino acid sequence: CASSLMGGPDQETQYF.

This clone was seen a single time. The rearrangement links TRBV19 to TRBJ2-3; D gene ambiguous. V gave up 1 base and J gave up 2 bases, with 4 bases separating them. The V gene's germline CDR1 is LNHDA and CDR2 SQIVND (reference sequence). The CDR3 extends over 13 amino acids. CDR3: CASSIASTDTQYF. Here the CDR3 DNA reads TGTGCCAGTAGTATAGCCTCCACAGATACGCAGTATTTT. Based on the CDR3 plus reference TRBV19 and TRBJ2-3, the full variable domain is DGGITQSPKYLFRKEGQNVTLSCEQNLNHDAMYWYRQDPGQGLRLIYYSQIVNDFQKGDIAEGYSVSREKKESFPLTVTSAQKNPTAFYLCASSIASTDTQYFGPGTRLTVL.

This sequence joins TRBV19 and TRBJ1-5; D perhaps matches TRBD1 (5 bases). The CDR3 sequence is 13 residues long. V was cut by 3 bases and J by 6 bases, with 9 bases left in between. Germline lookup yields CDR1 LNHDA and CDR2 SQIVND (reference sequence). CDR3 sequence: CASSISGFQPQHF. The CDR3 DNA sequence: TGTGCCAGTAGTATCTCAGGGTTTCAGCCCCAGCATTTT. Full variable domain (missing parts from reference TRBV19 and TRBJ1-5): DGGITQSPKYLFRKEGQNVTLSCEQNLNHDAMYWYRQDPGQGLRLIYYSQIVNDFQKGDIAEGYSVSREKKESFPLTVTSAQKNPTAFYLCASSISGFQPQHFGDGTRLSIL.

The V call is TRBV6-1, the J call TRBJ2-1; D tentatively reads TRBD1 or TRBD2 (5 bases each). CDR3 length: 15 residues. CDR1 MNHNS and CDR2 SASEGT come from the germline V gene. V dropped 6 bases and J dropped 2 bases, with 14 bases sitting between them. CDR3 bases: TGTGCCAGCAGACCAGCGGTGGGGCCCTACAATGAGCAGTTCTTC. Amino acid sequence: CASRPAVGPYNEQFF.

The chain links TRBV2 to TRBJ2-1, with D tentatively TRBD1 (8 bases). The CDR3 is 15 residues long. V dropped 7 bases and J dropped 7 bases, with 20 bases sitting between them. CDR1 and CDR2 from the germline V gene are SNHLY and FYNNEI. CDR3 in DNA: TGTGCCAGCAACGACCACAGGGGGGGGAGGAATGAGCAGTTCTTC. This codes for CASNDHRGGRNEQFF.

The chain employs TRBV19 and TRBJ1-2, with no clear D. The CDR3 consists of 12 residues. Trimming took 4 bases from V and 7 from J, leaving 10 bases between them. Germline V CDR1 and CDR2: LNHDA, SQIVND (reference sequence). The CDR3 DNA reads as TGTGCCAGTAGTACGAGTCCGGGTGGCTACACCTTC. Its protein is CASSTSPGGYTF.

The gene calls are TRBV19 and TRBJ2-1, with D uncertain. V shed 3 bases and J shed 1 base, with 10 bases lying between them. This CDR3 spans 15 amino acids. CDR1 LNHDA and CDR2 SQIVND come from the germline V gene (reference sequence). The CDR3 loop is CASSMTHGSYNEQFF. As DNA, the CDR3 is TGTGCCAGTAGTATGACCCATGGATCCTACAATGAGCAGTTCTTC. Complete variable domain (other parts from reference TRBV19 and TRBJ2-1): DGGITQSPKYLFRKEGQNVTLSCEQNLNHDAMYWYRQDPGQGLRLIYYSQIVNDFQKGDIAEGYSVSREKKESFPLTVTSAQKNPTAFYLCASSMTHGSYNEQFFGPGTRLTVL.

V is TRBV7-9 and J is TRBJ1-1, with D possibly matching TRBD1 (6 bases). Looked up from germline, CDR1 is SEHNR and CDR2 is FQNEAQ (reference sequence). The CDR3 contains 15 residues. Between the trimmed V and J ends, which lost 4 bases and 6 bases, there was a span of 18 bases. The CDR3 spells CASSSAAGVFAEAFF. The CDR3 bases are TGTGCCAGCAGCTCCGCTGCAGGGGTTTTCGCTGAAGCTTTCTTT. Together with reference TRBV7-9 and TRBJ1-1, the CDR3 gives the full variable domain: DTGVSQNPRHKITKRGQNVTFRCDPISEHNRLYWYRQTLGQGPEFLTYFQNEAQLEKSRLLSDRFSAERPKGSFSTLEIQRTEQGDSAMYLCASSSAAGVFAEAFFGQGTRLTVV.